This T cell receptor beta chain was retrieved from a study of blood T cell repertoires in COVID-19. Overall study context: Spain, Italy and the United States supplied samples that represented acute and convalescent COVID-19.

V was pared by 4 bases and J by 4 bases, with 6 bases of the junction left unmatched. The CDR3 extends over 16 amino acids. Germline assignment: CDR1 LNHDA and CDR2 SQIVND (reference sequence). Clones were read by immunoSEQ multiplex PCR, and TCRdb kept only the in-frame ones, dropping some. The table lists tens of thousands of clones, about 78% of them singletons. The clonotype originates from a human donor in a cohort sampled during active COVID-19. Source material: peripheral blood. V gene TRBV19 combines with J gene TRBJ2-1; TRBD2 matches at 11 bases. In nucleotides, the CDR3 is TGTGCCAGTAGTAGCTTAGCGGGGGGGATTTACAATGAGCAGTTCTTC. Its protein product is CASSSLAGGIYNEQFF. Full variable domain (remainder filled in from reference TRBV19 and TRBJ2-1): DGGITQSPKYLFRKEGQNVTLSCEQNLNHDAMYWYRQDPGQGLRLIYYSQIVNDFQKGDIAEGYSVSREKKESFPLTVTSAQKNPTAFYLCASSSLAGGIYNEQFFGPGTRLTVL.